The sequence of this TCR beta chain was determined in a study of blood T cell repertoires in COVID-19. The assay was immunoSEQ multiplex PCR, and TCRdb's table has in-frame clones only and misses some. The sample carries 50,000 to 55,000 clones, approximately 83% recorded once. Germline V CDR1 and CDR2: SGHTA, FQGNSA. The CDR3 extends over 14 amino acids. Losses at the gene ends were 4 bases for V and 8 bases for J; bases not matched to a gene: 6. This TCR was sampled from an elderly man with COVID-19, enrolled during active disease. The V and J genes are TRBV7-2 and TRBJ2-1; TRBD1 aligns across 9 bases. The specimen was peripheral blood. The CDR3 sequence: CASSSQTGGDEQFF. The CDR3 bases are TGTGCCAGCAGCTCCCAGACAGGGGGGGATGAGCAGTTCTTC.